The 18 T cell receptor beta chains below were found in one sample sequenced in a study of cytomegalovirus exposure and HLA in healthy donors. Produced via immunoSEQ multiplex PCR; TCRdb's table is partial and in-frame only. Among about 200,000 clones listed, roughly 77% were seen once. The specimen was PBMCs. The receptors originated from a young woman in good health and CMV-seronegative.

V is TRBV7-3 and J is TRBJ1-2; 9 positions match TRBD1. This CDR3 comprises 13 residues. Germline V gene sequence: CDR1 SGHTA, CDR2 FQGTGA. Trimming cost V 5 bases and J 8 bases; bases outside gene matches: 6. The CDR3 spells CASSPGQGHGYTF. The DNA of the CDR3 is TGTGCCAGCAGCCCGGGACAGGGTCACGGCTACACCTTC.

The chain combines TRBV10-3 with TRBJ2-7, with 10 bases identical to TRBD1. V shed 5 bases, J shed 2 bases, and the junction held 3 bases outside the gene matches. CDR3 length: 14 residues. The germline gives CDR1 ENHRY, CDR2 SYGVKD. Here the CDR3 DNA reads TGTGCCATCAGTTTCGGGACAGGGGCCTACGAGCAGTACTTC. It specifies CAISFGTGAYEQYF.

The J gene is TRBJ1-1, the V gene TRBV27; D perhaps matches TRBD1 (5 bases). V was pared by 5 bases and J by 2 bases, with 12 bases between. Germline values: CDR1 MNHEY, CDR2 SMNVEV (reference sequence). This CDR3 spans 14 amino acids. The CDR3 DNA reads as TGTGCCAGCAGTAAACAGGTTAGCAACACTGAAGCTTTCTTT. Translation gives CASSKQVSNTEAFF.

The chain has TRBV6-1 and TRBJ1-3; 7 nucleotides align to TRBD1. Germline trimming cut 7 bases from V and 3 bases from J; bases unmatched to any gene: 9. CDR1 and CDR2 from the germline V gene are MNHNS and SASEGT. There are 15 residues in the CDR3. The CDR3 reads CASISGGTVGNTIYF. In nucleotides, the CDR3 is TGTGCCAGCATCTCAGGGGGGACAGTTGGAAACACCATATATTTT.

This CDR3 is CSVEDEGTSGGPYEQYF. The DNA for the CDR3 is TGCAGCGTTGAAGATGAAGGGACTAGCGGGGGTCCCTACGAGCAGTACTTC. V and J are TRBV29-1 and TRBJ2-7, with TRBD2 matching 14 bases. CDR1 SQVTM and CDR2 ANQGSEA come from the germline V gene. Unmatched junction bases numbered 6, after V lost 0 bases and J lost 2 bases. The CDR3 sequence is 17 residues long.

V usage is TRBV30 and J usage is TRBJ1-2; possible D gene TRBD1, 5 bases. The CDR3 consists of 16 residues. Germline V gene sequence: CDR1 GTSNPN, CDR2 SVGIG (reference sequence). V lost 1 base and J lost 4, with 19 bases in between. The CDR3: CAWSGEAGRLGYGYTF. The CDR3, as DNA: TGTGCCTGGAGTGGGGAGGCGGGACGGCTGGGCTATGGCTACACCTTC.

The rearrangement links TRBV15 to TRBJ2-2; no reliable D call. Trimming removed 1 base from V and 5 bases from J, with 2 bases in between. The CDR3 has 12 amino acids. Germline V gene sequence: CDR1 LNHNV, CDR2 YYDKDF (reference sequence). The CDR3 protein is CATSRATGELFF. DNA for the CDR3: TGTGCCACCAGCAGAGCGACCGGGGAGCTGTTTTTT.

The gene calls are TRBV2 and TRBJ1-4; no clear D gene. Germline-derived CDR1 and CDR2 are SNHLY and FYNNEI. CDR3 length: 12 residues. Trimming removed 6 bases from V and 8 bases from J, with 10 bases in between. The CDR3 DNA is TGTGCCAGCAGGCGACTCGGGGAAAAACTGTTTTTT. It translates to CASRRLGEKLFF.

This clone was seen a single time. This rearrangement joins TRBV27 to TRBJ2-1; 7 bases map to TRBD2. CDR1 MNHEY and CDR2 SMNVEV come from the germline V gene (reference sequence). Trimming removed 6 bases from V and 0 bases from J; junction bases left unmatched: 14. The CDR3 is 18 amino acids. The DNA for the CDR3 is TGTGCCAGCAGACTAGTAGCGGGTTTCAGAAGCTCCTACAATGAGCAGTTCTTC. It specifies CASRLVAGFRSSYNEQFF.

This clone was seen only once. The V gene is TRBV19, the J gene TRBJ2-1; D is uncertain. Trimming pared 7 bases from V and 0 bases from J, leaving 13 bases between. The CDR3 loop spans 15 amino acids. Germline V CDR1 and CDR2: LNHDA, SQIVND (reference sequence). The chain's CDR3 is CASTRLLSSYNEQFF. The CDR3 DNA reads TGTGCCAGTACCCGGCTACTAAGCTCCTACAATGAGCAGTTCTTC.

The rearrangement joins TRBV6-5 to TRBJ1-5; the D gene is possibly TRBD1 (6 bases). This CDR3 contains 15 residues. Germline CDR1 MNHEY, CDR2 SVGAGI. The V end was cut by 6 bases, the J end by 0 bases, with 12 bases between. CDR3 region: CASSSNRVSNQPQHF. The CDR3 DNA reads TGTGCCAGCAGCTCGAACAGGGTTAGCAATCAGCCCCAGCATTTT.

This chain links TRBV6-7 with TRBJ2-7; 7 positions match TRBD1. TRBV6-7 counts as an open reading frame of uncertain function. V was pared by 5 bases and J by 2 bases, with 9 bases of the junction left unmatched. The CDR3 has 15 residues. CDR3 nucleotide sequence: TGTGCCAGCAGTCCCCGAAGACAGGGAACCTACGAGCAGTACTTC. As protein: CASSPRRQGTYEQYF.

The chain recombines TRBV18 with TRBJ1-5, with a possible D match to TRBD1 (5 bases). This CDR3 contains 15 residues. Germline CDR1 reads KGHSH; CDR2 reads LQKENI. V lost 6 bases to trimming and J lost 1 base, with 13 bases between them. The CDR3 region is CASSYAAGSNQPQHF. CDR3 coding DNA: TGTGCCAGCTCCTACGCGGCAGGGAGCAATCAGCCCCAGCATTTT.

The gene calls are TRBV4-1 and TRBJ1-4; D gene ambiguous. This CDR3 is built from 14 residues. V lost 5 bases, J lost 3 bases, and 10 bases lay in between. Germline V gene lookup returns CDR1 MGHRA and CDR2 YSYEKL. The CDR3 sequence: CASSFSGANEKLFF. The CDR3 bases are TGCGCCAGCAGCTTTAGTGGAGCTAATGAAAAACTGTTTTTT.

The rearrangement links TRBV4-2 to TRBJ2-3; 7 nucleotides line up with TRBD2. V trimming: 4 bases; J trimming: 0 bases; junction bases outside the gene matches: 7. Looked up from germline, CDR1 is LGHNA and CDR2 is YNFKEQ. CDR3 length equals 16 residues. The CDR3 reads CASSLTSLLSTDTQYF. The CDR3 coding sequence is TGTGCCAGCAGCCTGACTAGCCTCCTTAGCACAGATACGCAGTATTTT.

This clone has just one count. V is TRBV7-9 and J is TRBJ1-3; D remains unclear. There are 14 residues in the CDR3. The germline CDR1 and CDR2 sequences are SEHNR and FQNEAQ (reference sequence). Trimming removed 5 bases at V and 2 bases at J, with 10 bases between. CDR3 sequence (DNA): TGTGCCAGCAGCGAGGGTGGGGCTGGAAACACCATATATTTT. Its translation is CASSEGGAGNTIYF.

The chain has TRBV28 and TRBJ1-2, with a weak D call TRBD1 (5 bases). The V gene's germline CDR1 is MDHEN and CDR2 SYDVKM. V was shortened by 3 bases and J by 8 bases, with 13 bases between the two germline ends. The CDR3 sequence is 13 residues long. The CDR3 is CASSFIRGRGYTF. Here the CDR3 DNA reads TGTGCCAGCAGTTTTATTAGGGGCAGGGGCTACACCTTC.

This chain joins TRBV5-1 and TRBJ2-5; the D is unclear. Trimming removed 4 bases at V and 1 base at J, with 2 bases between. The length of the CDR3 is 11 residues. Germline-derived CDR1 and CDR2 are SGHRS and YFSETQ. The CDR3 here is CASSRQETQYF. CDR3 nucleotide sequence: TGCGCCAGCAGCCGCCAAGAGACCCAGTACTTC.